These 27 T cell receptor beta chains were all obtained from the same sample, sequenced in a study of shared clonotypes between healthy human individuals. The table came from immunoSEQ multiplex PCR; TCRdb's copy has only in-frame clones and leaves some out. Of some 2,500,000 clones listed, roughly 93% were seen once; the top ten hold 0.36%. The specimen was naive CD4+ T cells from PBMCs. Subset here: CD45RA+ positively selected. Source of these receptors: a man aged 18 to 29 in good health. Some clones in this sample may be carry-over from other donors' samples.

V usage is TRBV28 and J usage is TRBJ1-3, with 7 bases aligning to TRBD1. The CDR3 runs 15 residues. Looked up from germline, CDR1 is MDHEN and CDR2 is SYDVKM. The trim removed 5 bases at V and 5 bases at J, leaving 9 bases unmatched. Written as DNA, the CDR3 is TGTGCCAGCAGTCCCCCCGGGACAGCGCGAAACACCATATATTTT. Its translation is CASSPPGTARNTIYF.

This clone was seen a handful of times. The gene calls are TRBV30 and TRBJ1-5; D may be TRBD1 (6 bases). Per the germline V gene, CDR1 is GTSNPN and CDR2 is SVGIG (reference sequence). The CDR3 runs 15 residues. V was pared by 2 bases and J by 4 bases, with 15 bases between. CDR3 sequence reads: CAWSNSDRPNQPQHF. The CDR3 nucleotides read TGTGCCTGGAGTAACTCTGACAGGCCGAATCAGCCCCAGCATTTT.

This chain uses TRBV5-1 with TRBJ2-7, with 12 nucleotides matching TRBD2. The germline CDR1 and CDR2 sequences are SGHRS and YFSETQ. The CDR3 has 15 residues. After removal of 3 bases from V and 1 base from J, the junction contained 2 bases not matched to a gene. CDR3: CASSSGLAGSYEQYF. CDR3 coding DNA: TGCGCCAGCAGCTCCGGACTAGCGGGGTCCTACGAGCAGTACTTC.

The chain joins TRBV10-3 to TRBJ2-3, with 16 bases identical to TRBD2. Trimming took 6 bases from V and 3 from J; bases not matched to a gene: 15. The V gene's germline CDR1 is ENHRY and CDR2 SYGVKD. This CDR3 has 20 amino acids. The CDR3 DNA follows: TGTGCCATCAGCCGCTCCGGACCGCGGGGACTAGCGGGAGGGACAGATACGCAGTATTTT. Translation gives CAISRSGPRGLAGGTDTQYF.

This chain connects TRBV6-4 to TRBJ2-1, with unresolved D. Between the trimmed V and J ends, which lost 7 bases and 5 bases, there was a span of 21 bases. The CDR3 runs to 16 residues. Germline CDR1 is MRHNA and CDR2 is SNTAGT. The CDR3 DNA reads TGTGCCAGCACACAAAGGCCTGGTCCAGATAACAATGAGCAGTTCTTC. This gives the protein CASTQRPGPDNNEQFF.

The sample holds one count of this clone. The chain's CDR3 is CASSPSSLSWNSPLHF. CDR3 coding DNA: TGTGCCAGCAGCCCCTCGTCCTTATCGTGGAATTCACCCCTCCACTTT. V is TRBV5-4 and J is TRBJ1-6; D not certain. Germline V gene lookup returns CDR1 SGHNT and CDR2 YYREEE (reference sequence). The CDR3 is 16 amino acids. V was trimmed by 4 bases and J by 7 bases, leaving 18 bases between them.

V is TRBV5-1 and J is TRBJ2-3, with a possible D match to TRBD2 (5 bases). This CDR3 contains 14 residues. The ends were cut back, 4 bases at V and 5 bases at J, with 14 bases in the middle. CDR1 SGHRS and CDR2 YFSETQ come from the germline V gene. The CDR3 region has the DNA TGCGCCAGCAGCCGGACTTCGGGGATAGATACGCAGTATTTT. It yields the protein CASSRTSGIDTQYF.

V gene TRBV28 combines with J gene TRBJ1-5, with D unclear. V was clipped by 7 bases and J by 3 bases, with 13 bases between them. Germline V gene lookup returns CDR1 MDHEN and CDR2 SYDVKM. This CDR3 is 14 amino acids long. The CDR3 region is CASIRPAPNQPQHF. The CDR3 nucleotides read TGTGCCAGCATTCGACCCGCTCCCAATCAGCCCCAGCATTTT.

The gene calls are TRBV30 and TRBJ1-6; no reliable D call. This CDR3 has 11 residues. Germline CDR1 is GTSNPN and CDR2 is SVGIG (reference sequence). V gave up 2 bases and J gave up 10 bases, with 6 bases separating them. The CDR3 DNA follows: TGTGCCTGGAGTCAGGAGTCACCCCTCCACTTT. Protein: CAWSQESPLHF. The full variable domain, rest sourced from reference TRBV30 and TRBJ1-6, is SQTIHQWPATLVQPVGSPLSLECTVEGTSNPNLYWYRQAAGRGLQLLFYSVGIGQISSEVPQNLSASRPQDRQFILSSKKLLLSDSGFYLCAWSQESPLHFGNGTRLTVT.

About this clone: In the same sample, other DNA sequences code for this CDR3. The genes are TRBV7-2 and TRBJ2-5; D call uncertain. Trimming pared 1 base from V and 5 bases from J, leaving 5 bases between. From germline, CDR1 is SGHTA and CDR2 FQGNSA. The CDR3 length is 12 residues. Here the CDR3 reads CASSLGRETQYF. The CDR3 nucleotides read TGTGCCAGCAGCTTAGGGCGGGAGACCCAGTACTTC.

The chain employs TRBV5-4 and TRBJ2-3; 7 bases are a match to TRBD2. With V trimmed by 2 bases and J by 3 bases, 6 bases remained unmatched. Germline lookup yields CDR1 SGHNT and CDR2 YYREEE (reference sequence). The length of the CDR3 is 15 residues. CDR3 region: CASSLGGSMTDTQYF. In DNA form, the CDR3 reads TGTGCCAGCAGCTTAGGCGGGAGTATGACAGATACGCAGTATTTT.

This chain joins TRBV30 and TRBJ1-4; no clear D gene. Germline V gene sequence: CDR1 GTSNPN, CDR2 SVGIG (reference sequence). V lost 2 bases, J lost 8 bases, and 12 bases lay in between. This CDR3 spans 13 amino acids. The CDR3 DNA reads as TGTGCCTGGAGTCCGAAGGGATACGAAAAACTGTTTTTT. Protein: CAWSPKGYEKLFF.

This chain connects TRBV7-2 to TRBJ1-2; possibly TRBD1 for D (5 bases). This CDR3 spans 15 amino acids. V lost 5 bases, J lost 7 bases, and 20 bases lay in between. Germline-derived CDR1 and CDR2 are SGHTA and FQGNSA. The CDR3 DNA reads as TGTGCCAGCAGCCCTATGGGGGGTCGGACTAGTGGCTACACCTTC. Protein: CASSPMGGRTSGYTF.

This rearrangement joins TRBV19 to TRBJ2-1; TRBD2 matches at 8 bases. The CDR3 totals 17 residues. The germline V gene has CDR1 LNHDA and CDR2 SQIVND (reference sequence). The V gene end was trimmed by 4 bases and the J gene end by 0 bases; junction bases not matched to a gene: 8. The CDR3 here is CASSNVAGKGSYNEQFF. The CDR3 DNA is TGTGCCAGTAGTAATGTAGCGGGAAAAGGCTCCTACAATGAGCAGTTCTTC.

This clone was seen just once. The rearrangement joins TRBV7-2 to TRBJ1-1; no definite D call. This CDR3 is 13 amino acids long. Germline V CDR1 and CDR2: SGHTA, FQGNSA. The V end lost 4 bases, the J end lost 2 bases, and 8 bases lay between the germline ends. The CDR3 coding sequence is TGTGCCAGCAGCTCAACTCTAAACACTGAAGCTTTCTTT. This encodes CASSSTLNTEAFF.

The chain carries TRBV5-6 and TRBJ1-1; D is unclear. There are 14 residues in the CDR3. Trimming cost V 2 bases and J 4 bases, with 12 bases left between them. Germline CDR1 SGHDT, CDR2 YYEEEE. CDR3 sequence (DNA): TGTGCCAGCAGCTTCTCTCCTGTCGGCACTGAAGCTTTCTTT. Amino acid sequence: CASSFSPVGTEAFF.

The V and J genes are TRBV28 and TRBJ2-1; 7 bases line up with TRBD2. Per germline, CDR1 MDHEN and CDR2 SYDVKM. This CDR3 comprises 15 residues. Trimming removed 3 bases from V and 7 bases from J; junction bases left unmatched: 9. CDR3 loop: CASSFRASGSNEQFF. DNA of the CDR3: TGTGCCAGCAGTTTTCGGGCTAGCGGATCTAATGAGCAGTTCTTC.

This chain connects TRBV18 to TRBJ2-5; the D gene is possibly TRBD1 (5 bases). Between the trimmed V and J ends, which lost 5 bases and 4 bases, there was a span of 14 bases. This CDR3 spans 14 amino acids. Germline CDR1 KGHSH, CDR2 LQKENI. The CDR3 nucleotides are TGTGCCAGCTCAGCCTTTGACAGAGGAGAGACCCAGTACTTC. This gives the protein CASSAFDRGETQYF. Full variable domain (remainder filled in from reference TRBV18 and TRBJ2-5): NAGVMQNPRHLVRRRGQEARLRCSPMKGHSHVYWYRQLPEEGLKFMVYLQKENIIDESGMPKERFSAEFPKEGPSILRIQQVVRGDSAAYFCASSAFDRGETQYFGPGTRLLVL.

The chain is built from TRBV5-6 and TRBJ2-2; D possibly corresponds to TRBD1 (5 bases). Trimming stripped 4 bases from V and 0 bases from J, with 13 bases between. In germline, CDR1 is SGHDT, CDR2 YYEEEE. The CDR3 has 16 amino acids. The CDR3 DNA sequence: TGTGCCAGCAGCGTTCCCAGGGTAGCGAACACCGGGGAGCTGTTTTTT. It encodes CASSVPRVANTGELFF.

The gene calls are TRBV2 and TRBJ2-7, with D perhaps given as TRBD1 or TRBD2 (5 bases each). Germline CDR1 and CDR2: SNHLY and FYNNEI. V was trimmed by 7 bases and J by 2 bases, leaving 15 bases between them. CDR3 length: 14 residues. CDR3 amino acids: CASNDRRGAYEQYF. In nucleotides, the CDR3 is TGTGCCAGCAATGACCGTCGAGGGGCCTACGAGCAGTACTTC.

The J gene is TRBJ2-5, the V gene TRBV5-1; TRBD1 is a possible D gene (6 bases). Trimming removed 0 bases at V and 4 bases at J, with 16 bases between. The CDR3 is made up of 16 amino acids. Germline V gene lookup returns CDR1 SGHRS and CDR2 YFSETQ. The CDR3 sequence is CASSLGPQGNGETQYF. CDR3 in DNA: TGCGCCAGCAGCTTGGGTCCTCAGGGGAACGGAGAGACCCAGTACTTC.

V is TRBV27 and J is TRBJ2-5; tentatively, D is TRBD1 (5 bases). CDR1 and CDR2 (germline): MNHEY, SMNVEV (reference sequence). The CDR3 sequence is 13 residues long. The V and J ends lost 5 bases and 7 bases respectively, with 14 bases between them. The CDR3 is CASSLRGWGTQYF. DNA for the CDR3: TGTGCCAGCAGTCTTAGGGGTTGGGGGACCCAGTACTTC.

The chain links TRBV5-1 to TRBJ1-2; a possible D gene is TRBD1 (6 bases). CDR3 size: 14 residues. V shed 4 bases and J shed 8 bases, with 18 bases lying between them. From germline, CDR1 is SGHRS and CDR2 YFSETQ. CDR3 sequence: CASSQATGFEGYTF. CDR3 bases: TGCGCCAGCAGCCAAGCGACAGGTTTTGAAGGCTACACCTTC.

The rearrangement joins TRBV5-1 to TRBJ1-2; D possibly corresponds to TRBD1 (6 bases). V was pared by 3 bases and J by 4 bases, with 16 bases between. Germline V gene lookup returns CDR1 SGHRS and CDR2 YFSETQ. This CDR3 is built from 15 residues. The CDR3 loop is CASSSRAGARYGYTF. Written as DNA, the CDR3 is TGCGCCAGCAGCTCCCGGGCGGGGGCTCGCTATGGCTACACCTTC.

CDR3 residues: CASSPRTETQYF. CDR3 in DNA: TGTGCCAGCTCACCGAGAACAGAGACCCAGTACTTC. The J gene is TRBJ2-5, the V gene TRBV18; D gene unclear. The CDR3 length is 12 residues. Looked up from germline, CDR1 is KGHSH and CDR2 is LQKENI. Trimming took 3 bases from V and 4 from J, leaving 6 bases between them.

This chain links TRBV6-5 with TRBJ1-1; D possibly corresponds to TRBD1 (6 bases). This CDR3 contains 15 residues. Trimming stripped 2 bases from V and 4 bases from J, with 14 bases between. Germline loops: CDR1 MNHEY, CDR2 SVGAGI. CDR3 coding DNA: TGTGCCAGCAGTTACCCGGGGGGGCGAGGCACTGAAGCTTTCTTT. Its protein is CASSYPGGRGTEAFF.

The CDR3 region is CASSGGGQSDTQYF. The CDR3, as DNA: TGTGCCAGCAGCGGCGGGGGGCAGTCAGATACGCAGTATTTT. The rearrangement links TRBV7-3 to TRBJ2-3; 8 nucleotides agree with TRBD2. This CDR3 comprises 14 residues. Germline V lookup: CDR1 SGHTA, CDR2 FQGTGA. Unmatched junction bases numbered 5, after V lost 5 bases and J lost 4 bases.